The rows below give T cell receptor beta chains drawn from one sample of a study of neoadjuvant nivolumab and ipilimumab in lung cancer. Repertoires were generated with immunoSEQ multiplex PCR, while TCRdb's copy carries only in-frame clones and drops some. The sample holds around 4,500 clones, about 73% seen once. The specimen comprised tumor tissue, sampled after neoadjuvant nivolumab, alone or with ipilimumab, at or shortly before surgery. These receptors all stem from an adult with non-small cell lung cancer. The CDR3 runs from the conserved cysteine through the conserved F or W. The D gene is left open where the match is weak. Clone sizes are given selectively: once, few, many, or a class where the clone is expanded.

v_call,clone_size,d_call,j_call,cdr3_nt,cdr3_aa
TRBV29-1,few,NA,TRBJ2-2,TGCAGCGTAGCACCCGGGACAACCGACGGGGAGCTGTTTTTT,CSVAPGTTDGELFF
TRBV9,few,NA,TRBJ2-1,TGTGCCAGCAGCGTACCCAATGAGCAGTTCTTC,CASSVPNEQFF
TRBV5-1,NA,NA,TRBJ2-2,TGCGCCAGCAGCACCCGACTAGTTGCCGCGAACACCGGGGAGCTGTTTTTT,CASSTRLVAANTGELFF
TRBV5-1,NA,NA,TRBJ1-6,TGCGCCAGCAGCTTACCCATGCGGGGCTCCTATAATTCACCCCTCCACTTT,CASSLPMRGSYNSPLHF
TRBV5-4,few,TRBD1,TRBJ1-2,TGTGCCAGCAGCTTGGGGACAGGGGCGCCCGGCTACACCTTC,CASSLGTGAPGYTF
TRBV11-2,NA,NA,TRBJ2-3,TGTGCCAGCAGCTTAGGCTCCGGGGAAACAGATACGCAGTATTTT,CASSLGSGETDTQYF
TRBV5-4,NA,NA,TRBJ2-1,TGTGCCAGCAGCTTGGTCCGGAATGAGCAGTTCTTC,CASSLVRNEQFF
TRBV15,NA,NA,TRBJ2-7,TGTGCCACCAGCAGAGATGAATCCTACGAGCAGTACTTC,CATSRDESYEQYF
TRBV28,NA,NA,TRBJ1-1,TGTGCCAGCAGTTTGCCGGGTGCGAACACTGAAGCTTTCTTT,CASSLPGANTEAFF
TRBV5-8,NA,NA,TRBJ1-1,TGTGCCAGCAGCTTGGAGGCAGGGAGAACGAACACTGAAGCTTTCTTT,CASSLEAGRTNTEAFF
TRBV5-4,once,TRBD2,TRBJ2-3,TGTGCCAGCAGCCACAGGACTAGCCCAAACACAGATACGCAGTATTTT,CASSHRTSPNTDTQYF
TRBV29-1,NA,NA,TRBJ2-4,TGCAGCGTTGCCCAAATGGGAGCCAAAAACATTCAGTACTTC,CSVAQMGAKNIQYF
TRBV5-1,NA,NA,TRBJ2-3,TGCGCCAGCAGCCCATCTACTAGAGCTACAGATACGCAGTATTTT,CASSPSTRATDTQYF
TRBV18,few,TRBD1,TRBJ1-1,TGTGCCAGCTCACCACCGAAGAACGACAGGGTGAACACTGAAGCTTTCTTT,CASSPPKNDRVNTEAFF
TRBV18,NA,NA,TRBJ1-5,TGTGCCAGCTCACCAGGGGAGGCTCAGCCCCAGCATTTT,CASSPGEAQPQHF
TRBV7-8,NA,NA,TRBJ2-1,TGTGCCAGCAGCCATACGGATCCCCCCGATGAGCAGTTCTTC,CASSHTDPPDEQFF
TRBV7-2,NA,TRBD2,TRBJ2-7,TGTGCCAGCAGCTTAACGGCGGCGGGGGATGTGGAGCAGTACTTC,CASSLTAAGDVEQYF
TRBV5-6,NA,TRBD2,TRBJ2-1,TGTGCCAGCAGCTTGTGGCTAGCGGTTGATGAGCAGTTCTTC,CASSLWLAVDEQFF
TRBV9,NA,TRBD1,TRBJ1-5,TGTGCCAGCAGCTCTGTTCCCGCTATGGACAGGGGACATCAGCCCCAGCATTTT,CASSSVPAMDRGHQPQHF
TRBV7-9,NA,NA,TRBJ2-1,TGTGCCAGCAGCGGGGGGGACAGCCCATACAATGAGCAGTTCTTC,CASSGGDSPYNEQFF
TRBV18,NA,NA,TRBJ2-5,TGTGCCAGCTCACCTCAAGCGAAAGAGACCCAGTACTTC,CASSPQAKETQYF
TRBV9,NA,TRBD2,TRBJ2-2,TGTGCCAGCAGCGTAGATGGGACTAAATACACCGGGGAGCTGTTTTTT,CASSVDGTKYTGELFF
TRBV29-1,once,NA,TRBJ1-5,TGCAGCGCCGCGGTAGGTCGATTCAATCAGCCCCAGCATTTT,CSAAVGRFNQPQHF
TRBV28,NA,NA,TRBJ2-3,TGTGCCAGCAGTTTCCAGGGAGGAACAGATACGCAGTATTTT,CASSFQGGTDTQYF
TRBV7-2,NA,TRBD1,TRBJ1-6,TGTGCCAGCAGCTTGAGCTATCGGACAGGGGACTCTAATAATTCACCCCTCCACTTT,CASSLSYRTGDSNNSPLHF
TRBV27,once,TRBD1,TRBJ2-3,TGTGCCAGCAGTTCTACCCGGACAGGCCGCACAGATACGCAGTATTTT,CASSSTRTGRTDTQYF
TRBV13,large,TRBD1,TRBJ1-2,TGTGCCAGCAGCACACAGGCCGGGACAGCCGGGGACAACTATGGCTACACCTTC,CASSTQAGTAGDNYGYTF
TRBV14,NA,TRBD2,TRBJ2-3,TGTGCCAGCAGCCTCAGACTAGCGGGCCACACAGATACGCAGTATTTT,CASSLRLAGHTDTQYF
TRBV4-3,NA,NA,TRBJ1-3,TGCGCCAGCAGCCAGAGAGTTTCTGGAAACACCATATATTTT,CASSQRVSGNTIYF
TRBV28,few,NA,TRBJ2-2,TGTGCCAGCAGGCGTTGGGATTCGAACACCGGGGAGCTGTTTTTT,CASRRWDSNTGELFF
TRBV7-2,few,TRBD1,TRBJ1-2,TGTGCCAGCAGCTCATCCGGGACAGGGGGCCTTGGCTACACCTTC,CASSSSGTGGLGYTF
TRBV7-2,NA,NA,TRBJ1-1,TGTGCCAGCAGCCTCCTCGGGGGGGGATTCGGCACTGAAGCTTTCTTT,CASSLLGGGFGTEAFF
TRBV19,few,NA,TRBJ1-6,TGTGCCAGTGGGGTCGCGCAGGGCAATTCACCCCTCCACTTT,CASGVAQGNSPLHF
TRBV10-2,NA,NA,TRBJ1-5,TGCGCCAGCAGCTCCGGGGTGAGTCAGCCCCAGCATTTT,CASSSGVSQPQHF
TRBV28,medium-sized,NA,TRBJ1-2,TGTGCCAGCAGTTATGCCGGGACATCACATGGCTACACCTTC,CASSYAGTSHGYTF
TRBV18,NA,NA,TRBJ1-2,TGTGCCAGCTCAGAAACGACAGATTTCTATGGCTACACCTTC,CASSETTDFYGYTF